This TCR beta chain was profiled in a study of T-cell memory formation after mild COVID-19. The study's findings and limits: Pre-infection memory already had some responding clones, implying cross-reactive memory joined.

Constant-segment primers and 5'RACE yielded cDNA libraries for TCR alpha and TCR beta, each carrying sample barcodes and UMIs. TCRdb reanalysed the 5' RACE reads using MiXCR and keeps one entry per CDR3 protein. In the table there are approximately 430,000 distinct CDR3 sequences, roughly a quarter of which are singletons. The CDR3 is 11 residues long. This clonotype turned up a few times. Its antigen is unidentified. V is TRBV21-1 and J is TRBJ1-4. TRBV21-1 is a pseudogene locus. The sequence was collected from an adult woman who had mild COVID-19 (a few samples of this study predate the infection). Cell type and time point are not known. Source material: PBMCs or a T cell subset sorted from them (not recorded which). The CDR3 region is CAWGGAEKLFF. The CDR3 DNA sequence: TGTGCCTGGGGAGGGGCTGAAAAACTGTTTTTT.